The source of this T cell receptor (beta chain) is a study of T cells in localized non-small cell lung cancer. Overall study findings and caveats: Uninvolved adjacent lung showed the highest T cell clonality, exceeding tumor. Adjacent lung exhibited a median of 57 among the 100 most abundant tumor clones.

V was pared by 0 bases and J by 4 bases, with 8 bases between. The CDR3 covers 14 residues. Germline V gene lookup returns CDR1 SGHRS and CDR2 YFSETQ. Some clones are missing from TCRdb's copy, which holds only in-frame ones; the method was immunoSEQ multiplex PCR. The sample includes around 67,000 clones, almost 90% seen only once; the top ten take around 1.8%. Concerning this clone itself: Its specificity is not known.

The sample in question was peripheral blood, obtained before any cancer treatment. The receptor was isolated from a woman aged 40-69 years with stage I lung adenocarcinoma. This sequence joins TRBV5-1 and TRBJ1-3; unclear D gene. CDR3 sequence (DNA): TGCGCCAGCAGCTTGGCTGGGCTGGGAAACACCATATATTTT. It is translated as CASSLAGLGNTIYF.